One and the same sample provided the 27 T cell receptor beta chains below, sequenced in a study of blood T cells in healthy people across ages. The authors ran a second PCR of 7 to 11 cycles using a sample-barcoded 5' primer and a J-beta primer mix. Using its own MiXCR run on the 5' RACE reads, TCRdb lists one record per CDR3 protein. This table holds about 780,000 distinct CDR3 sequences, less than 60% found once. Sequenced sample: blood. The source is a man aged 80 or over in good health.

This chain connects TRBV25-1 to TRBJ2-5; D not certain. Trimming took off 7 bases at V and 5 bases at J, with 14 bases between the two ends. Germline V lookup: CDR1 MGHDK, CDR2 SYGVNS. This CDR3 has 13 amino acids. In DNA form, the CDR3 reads TGTGCCAGCACTGGTGGCGGTAGGGAGACCCAGTACTTC. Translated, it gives CASTGGGRETQYF.

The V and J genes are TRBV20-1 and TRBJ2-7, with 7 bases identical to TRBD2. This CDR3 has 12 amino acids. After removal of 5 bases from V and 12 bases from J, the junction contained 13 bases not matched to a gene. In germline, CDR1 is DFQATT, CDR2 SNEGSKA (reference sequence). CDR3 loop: CSAERDAAQPYF. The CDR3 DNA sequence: TGCAGTGCTGAGCGGGACGCGGCTCAGCCGTACTTC.

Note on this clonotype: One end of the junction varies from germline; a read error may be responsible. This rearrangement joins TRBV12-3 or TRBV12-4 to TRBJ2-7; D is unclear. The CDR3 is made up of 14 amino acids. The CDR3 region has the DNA TGCGCCAGCAGTTTCTCTAATAAGCTCCACGAGCAGTACTTC. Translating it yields CASSFSNKLHEQYF.

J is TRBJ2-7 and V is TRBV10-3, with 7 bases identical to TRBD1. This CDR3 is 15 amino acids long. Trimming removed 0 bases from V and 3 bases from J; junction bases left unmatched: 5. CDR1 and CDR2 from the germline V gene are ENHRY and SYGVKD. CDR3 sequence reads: CAISESEGADYEQYF. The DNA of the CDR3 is TGTGCCATCAGTGAGTCCGAGGGGGCAGACTACGAGCAGTACTTC.

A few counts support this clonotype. DNA for the CDR3: TGTGCCAGCCAGGCGGGGAGCTCCTACAATGAGCAGTTCTTC. Translation: CASQAGSSYNEQFF. The rearrangement links TRBV25-1 to TRBJ2-1, with D tentatively TRBD2 (6 bases). This CDR3 is 14 amino acids long. V gave up 8 bases and J gave up 0 bases, with 11 bases separating them. CDR1 MGHDK and CDR2 SYGVNS come from the germline V gene.

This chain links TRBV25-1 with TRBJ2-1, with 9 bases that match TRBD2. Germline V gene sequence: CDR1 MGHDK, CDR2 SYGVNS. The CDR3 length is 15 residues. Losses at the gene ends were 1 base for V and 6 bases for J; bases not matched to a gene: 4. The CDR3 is CASSELSGGPNEQFF. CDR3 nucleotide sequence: TGTGCCAGCAGTGAATTAAGCGGGGGGCCCAATGAGCAGTTCTTC.

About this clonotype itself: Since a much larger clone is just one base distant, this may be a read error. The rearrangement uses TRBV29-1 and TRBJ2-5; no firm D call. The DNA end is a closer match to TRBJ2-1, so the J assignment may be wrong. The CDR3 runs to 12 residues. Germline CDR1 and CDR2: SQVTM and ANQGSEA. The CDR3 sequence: CSAALYQETQFF. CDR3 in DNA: TGCAGCGCCGCTTTGTACCAAGAGACCCAGTTCTTC.

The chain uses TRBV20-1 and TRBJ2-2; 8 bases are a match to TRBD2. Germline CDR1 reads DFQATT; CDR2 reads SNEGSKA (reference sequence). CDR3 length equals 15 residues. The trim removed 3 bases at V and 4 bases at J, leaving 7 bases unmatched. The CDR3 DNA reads TGCAGTGCTAGTTCCGGGAGGGCCGGCACCGGGGAGCTGTTTTTT. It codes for CSASSGRAGTGELFF.

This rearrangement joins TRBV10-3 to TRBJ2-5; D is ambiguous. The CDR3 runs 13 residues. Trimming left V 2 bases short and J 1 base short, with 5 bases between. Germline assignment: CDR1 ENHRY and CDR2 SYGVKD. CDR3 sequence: CAISEAFQETQYF. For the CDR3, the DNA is TGTGCCATCAGTGAGGCGTTCCAAGAGACCCAGTACTTC.

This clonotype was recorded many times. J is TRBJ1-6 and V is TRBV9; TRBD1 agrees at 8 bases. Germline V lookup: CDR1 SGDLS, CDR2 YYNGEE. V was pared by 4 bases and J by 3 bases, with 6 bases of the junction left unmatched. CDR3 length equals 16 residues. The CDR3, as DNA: TGTGCCAGCAGCAAACAGGGGACAGGCTATAATTCACCCCTCCACTTT. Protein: CASSKQGTGYNSPLHF.

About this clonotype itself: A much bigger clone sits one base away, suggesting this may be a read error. CDR3 in amino acids: CASKGGTSGDNEQYF. CDR3 DNA sequence: TGCGCCAGCAAGGGCGGGACTAGCGGGGACAATGAGCAGTACTTC. This chain connects TRBV5-1 to TRBJ2-5; the match to TRBD2 covers 13 bases. Germline lookup yields CDR1 SGHRS and CDR2 YFSETQ. The CDR3 is 15 amino acids. The trim removed 6 bases at V and 11 bases at J, leaving 13 bases unmatched.

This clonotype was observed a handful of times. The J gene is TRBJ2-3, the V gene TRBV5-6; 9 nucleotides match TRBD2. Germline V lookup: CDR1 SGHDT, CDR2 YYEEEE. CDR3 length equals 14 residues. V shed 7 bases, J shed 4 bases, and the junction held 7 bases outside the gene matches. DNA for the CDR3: TGTGCCAGCGGATTAGCGGGAGAACCAGATACGCAGTATTTT. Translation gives CASGLAGEPDTQYF.

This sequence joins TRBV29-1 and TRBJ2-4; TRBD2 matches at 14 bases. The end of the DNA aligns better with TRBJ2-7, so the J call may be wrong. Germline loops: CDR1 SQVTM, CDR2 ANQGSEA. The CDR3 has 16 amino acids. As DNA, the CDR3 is TGCAGCGTCAGACCGGGACTAGCGGGAGTTGGTGACGAGCAGTACTTC. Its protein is CSVRPGLAGVGDEQYF.

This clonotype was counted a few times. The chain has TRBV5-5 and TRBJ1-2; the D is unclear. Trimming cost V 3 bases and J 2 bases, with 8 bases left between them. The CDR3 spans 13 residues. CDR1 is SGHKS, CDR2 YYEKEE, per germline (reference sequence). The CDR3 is CASSSQRNYGYTF. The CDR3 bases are TGTGCCAGCAGCTCACAGAGGAACTATGGCTACACCTTC.

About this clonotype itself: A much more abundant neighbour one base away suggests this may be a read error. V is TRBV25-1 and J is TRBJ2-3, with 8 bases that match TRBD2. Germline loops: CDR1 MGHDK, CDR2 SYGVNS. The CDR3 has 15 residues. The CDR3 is CTSGSRGYATDTQYF. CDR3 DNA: TGTACCAGCGGGAGCCGGGGTTACGCCACAGATACGCAGTATTTT.

DNA for the CDR3: TGTGCCAGCAGCCAAGATAGGAGCTCCTATAATTCACCCCTCCACTTT. Protein: CASSQDRSSYNSPLHF. The chain joins TRBV4-2 to TRBJ1-6; D uncertain. The germline V gene encodes CDR1 LGHNA and CDR2 YNFKEQ. Trimming removed 0 bases at V and 0 bases at J, with 6 bases between. This CDR3 is built from 16 residues.

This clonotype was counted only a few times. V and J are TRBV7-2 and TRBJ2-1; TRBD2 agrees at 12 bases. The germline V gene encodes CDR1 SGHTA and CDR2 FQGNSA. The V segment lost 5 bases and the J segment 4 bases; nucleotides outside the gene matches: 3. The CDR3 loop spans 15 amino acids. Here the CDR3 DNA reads TGTGCCAGCAGCCCGACTAGCGGGAGATACAATGAGCAGTTCTTC. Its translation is CASSPTSGRYNEQFF.

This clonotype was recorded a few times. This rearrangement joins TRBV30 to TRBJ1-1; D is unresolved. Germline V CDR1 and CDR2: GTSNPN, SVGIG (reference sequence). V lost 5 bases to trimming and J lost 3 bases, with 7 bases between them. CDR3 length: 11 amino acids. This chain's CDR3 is CAWGVDTEAFF. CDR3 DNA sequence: TGTGCCTGGGGGGTGGACACTGAAGCTTTCTTT.

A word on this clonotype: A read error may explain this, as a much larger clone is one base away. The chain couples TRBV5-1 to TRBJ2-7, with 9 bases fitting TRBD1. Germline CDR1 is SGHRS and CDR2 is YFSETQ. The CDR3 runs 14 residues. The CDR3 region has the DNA TGCGCCAGCAGCCCGTGGACAGGGGAAAATGAGCGGTACTTC. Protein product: CASSPWTGENERYF.

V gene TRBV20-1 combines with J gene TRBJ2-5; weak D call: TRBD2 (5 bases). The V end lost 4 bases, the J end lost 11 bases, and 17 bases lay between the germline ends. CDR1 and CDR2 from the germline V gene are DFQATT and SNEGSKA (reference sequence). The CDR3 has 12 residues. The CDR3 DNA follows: TGCAGTGCTAAGCGGCTTTACAATGAGCAGTACTTC. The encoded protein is CSAKRLYNEQYF.

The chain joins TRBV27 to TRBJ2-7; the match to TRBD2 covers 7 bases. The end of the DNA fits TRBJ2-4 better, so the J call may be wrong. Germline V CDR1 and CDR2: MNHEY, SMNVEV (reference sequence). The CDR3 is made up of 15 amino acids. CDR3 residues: CASNPSGGAKNIQYF. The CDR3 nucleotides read TGTGCCAGCAATCCTTCGGGGGGTGCCAAAAACATTCAGTACTTC.

As DNA, the CDR3 is TGTGCCAGCAGCTTAACGGGACTAGCGGGAGTCTATGATGAGCAGTTCTTC. This codes for CASSLTGLAGVYDEQFF. The V call is TRBV7-2, the J call TRBJ2-1, with 14 nucleotides matching TRBD2. V dropped 2 bases and J dropped 8; count of bases not matched to a gene: 8. CDR1 is SGHTA and CDR2 is FQGNSA in the germline V gene. This CDR3 is built from 17 residues.

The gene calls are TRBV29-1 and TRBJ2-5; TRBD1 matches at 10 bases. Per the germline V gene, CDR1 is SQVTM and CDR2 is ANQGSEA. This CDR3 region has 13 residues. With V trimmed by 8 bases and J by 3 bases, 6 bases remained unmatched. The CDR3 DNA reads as TGCAGCACATCGACAGGGGGCGAAGAGACCCAGTACTTC. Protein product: CSTSTGGEETQYF.

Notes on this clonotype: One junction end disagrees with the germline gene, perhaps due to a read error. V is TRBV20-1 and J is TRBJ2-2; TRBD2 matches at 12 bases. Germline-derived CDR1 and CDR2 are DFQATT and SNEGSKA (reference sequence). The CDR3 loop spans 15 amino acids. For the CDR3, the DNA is TGCAGTGCTACCCTAGCGGGAGGGCCTGGCGGGGAGATGTTTTTT. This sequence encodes CSATLAGGPGGEMFF.

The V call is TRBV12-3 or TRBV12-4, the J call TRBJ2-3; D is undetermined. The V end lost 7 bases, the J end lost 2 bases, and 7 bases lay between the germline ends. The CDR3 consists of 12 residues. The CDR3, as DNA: TGTGCCAGCAAATCCAACACAGATACGCAGTATTTT. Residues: CASKSNTDTQYF.

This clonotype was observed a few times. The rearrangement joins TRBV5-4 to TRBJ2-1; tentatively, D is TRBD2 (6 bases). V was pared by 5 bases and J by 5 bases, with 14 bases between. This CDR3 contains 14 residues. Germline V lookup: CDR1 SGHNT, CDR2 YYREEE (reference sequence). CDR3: CASRDPGLHNEQFF. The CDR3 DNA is TGTGCCAGCAGAGACCCGGGACTCCACAATGAGCAGTTCTTC. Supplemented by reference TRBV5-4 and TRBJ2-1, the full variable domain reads ETGVTQSPTHLIKTRGQQVTLRCSSQSGHNTVSWYQQALGQGPQFIFQYYREEENGRGNFPPRFSGLQFPNYSSELNVNALELDDSALYLCASRDPGLHNEQFFGPGTRLTVL.

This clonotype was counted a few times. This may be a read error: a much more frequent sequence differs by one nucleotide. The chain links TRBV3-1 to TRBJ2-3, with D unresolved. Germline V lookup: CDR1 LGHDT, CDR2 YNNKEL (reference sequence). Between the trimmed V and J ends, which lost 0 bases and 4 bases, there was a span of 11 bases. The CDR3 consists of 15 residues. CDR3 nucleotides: TGTGCCAGCAGCCAAGAGAGCAGATACGCAGATACGCAGTATTTT. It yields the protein CASSQESRYADTQYF.